These T cell receptor beta chains were read from a single sample in a study of shared clonotypes between healthy human individuals. Repertoires were generated with immunoSEQ multiplex PCR, while TCRdb's copy carries only in-frame clones and drops some. There are about 2.5 million clones in the sample; under 95% occur only once, and around 0.4% lies in the top ten. Sample: naive CD4+ T cells from PBMCs. The receptor set was obtained from a man aged 18 to 30 in good health. Some clones in this sample may be carry-over from other donors' samples. Both conserved end residues are part of each CDR3. The D gene is left open where the match is weak. For some rows the clone size is stated as once, few or many, or as a class when expanded; others skip it.

v_gene: TRBV7-3; j_gene: TRBJ2-3; d_gene: TRBD2; abundance: -; CDR3aa: CASSTRAGGTDTQYF; CDR3nt: TGTGCCAGCAGCACACGAGCGGGAGGCACAGATACGCAGTATTTT
v_gene: TRBV9; j_gene: TRBJ2-5; d_gene: TRBD2; abundance: -; CDR3aa: CASSLTTSGRGGETQYF; CDR3nt: TGTGCCAGCAGCCTGACGACTAGCGGGAGAGGGGGAGAGACCCAGTACTTC
v_gene: TRBV7-3; j_gene: TRBJ2-5; d_gene: TRBD2; abundance: -; CDR3aa: CASSKTSGRETQYF; CDR3nt: TGTGCCAGCAGCAAGACTAGCGGGAGGGAGACCCAGTACTTC
v_gene: TRBV9; j_gene: TRBJ2-3; d_gene: TRBD2; abundance: -; CDR3aa: CASSKGLAGGSGADTQYF; CDR3nt: TGTGCCAGCAGTAAGGGACTAGCGGGAGGATCGGGCGCAGATACGCAGTATTTT
v_gene: TRBV27; j_gene: TRBJ2-7; d_gene: -; abundance: -; CDR3aa: CAGSAPQYF; CDR3nt: TGTGCCGGGTCCGCTCCTCAGTACTTC
v_gene: TRBV30; j_gene: TRBJ2-7; d_gene: -; abundance: -; CDR3aa: CAWSSPRDQTYEQYF; CDR3nt: TGTGCCTGGAGTTCCCCTAGGGATCAGACCTACGAGCAGTACTTC
v_gene: TRBV10-3; j_gene: TRBJ1-5; d_gene: -; abundance: -; CDR3aa: CAISAGTDSNQPQHF; CDR3nt: TGTGCCATCAGTGCCGGGACGGATAGCAATCAGCCCCAGCATTTT
v_gene: TRBV5-1; j_gene: TRBJ2-1; d_gene: TRBD2; abundance: once; CDR3aa: CASSLELAGGMDEQFF; CDR3nt: TGCGCCAGCAGCTTGGAGCTAGCGGGGGGCATGGATGAGCAGTTCTTC
v_gene: TRBV2; j_gene: TRBJ2-1; d_gene: TRBD2; abundance: -; CDR3aa: CASSLAASYNEQFF; CDR3nt: TGTGCCAGCAGTCTAGCGGCCTCCTACAATGAGCAGTTCTTC
v_gene: TRBV7-2; j_gene: TRBJ1-1; d_gene: -; abundance: -; CDR3aa: CASSLETGQAFF; CDR3nt: TGTGCCAGCAGCTTAGAGACCGGACAAGCTTTCTTT
v_gene: TRBV2; j_gene: TRBJ2-1; d_gene: TRBD2; abundance: -; CDR3aa: CASSPAFGGSGSYYEQFF; CDR3nt: TGTGCCAGCAGTCCCGCTTTCGGTGGTAGCGGGAGTTATTATGAGCAGTTCTTC
v_gene: TRBV19; j_gene: TRBJ2-2; d_gene: -; abundance: once; CDR3aa: CASSIRGEGGELFF; CDR3nt: TGTGCCAGTAGTATAAGGGGGGAAGGCGGGGAGCTGTTTTTT
v_gene: TRBV5-1; j_gene: TRBJ2-1; d_gene: -; abundance: -; CDR3aa: CASSFRDYNEQFF; CDR3nt: TGCGCCAGCAGCTTCCGAGATTACAATGAGCAGTTCTTC
v_gene: TRBV5-1; j_gene: TRBJ1-1; d_gene: -; abundance: -; CDR3aa: CASSPSGREAFF; CDR3nt: TGCGCCAGCAGCCCCTCGGGCAGAGAAGCTTTCTTT
v_gene: TRBV9; j_gene: TRBJ2-7; d_gene: -; abundance: -; CDR3aa: CASSVGAKPGYEQYF; CDR3nt: TGTGCCAGCAGCGTAGGGGCAAAACCCGGGTACGAGCAGTACTTC
v_gene: TRBV4-1; j_gene: TRBJ2-3; d_gene: TRBD1; abundance: once; CDR3aa: CASSQGPTGGEDTQYF; CDR3nt: TGCGCCAGCAGCCAAGGCCCGACAGGGGGCGAGGATACGCAGTATTTT
v_gene: TRBV2; j_gene: TRBJ2-3; d_gene: -; abundance: -; CDR3aa: CASRDIGATDTQYF; CDR3nt: TGTGCCAGCAGGGACATCGGGGCCACAGATACGCAGTATTTT
v_gene: TRBV4-1; j_gene: TRBJ2-5; d_gene: -; abundance: -; CDR3aa: CASSRDSQETQYF; CDR3nt: TGCGCCAGCAGCCGGGACTCCCAAGAGACCCAGTACTTC
v_gene: TRBV10-3; j_gene: TRBJ1-1; d_gene: -; abundance: few; CDR3aa: CAISERAGKVSTEAFF; CDR3nt: TGTGCCATCAGTGAACGGGCCGGGAAGGTAAGCACTGAAGCTTTCTTT
v_gene: TRBV2; j_gene: TRBJ2-1; d_gene: -; abundance: -; CDR3aa: CASFSNNEQFF; CDR3nt: TGTGCCAGCTTCTCAAACAATGAGCAGTTCTTC
v_gene: TRBV5-6; j_gene: TRBJ2-7; d_gene: -; abundance: -; CDR3aa: CASSLWETVSSYEQYF; CDR3nt: TGTGCCAGCAGCTTGTGGGAGACAGTTAGCTCCTACGAGCAGTACTTC
v_gene: TRBV10-2; j_gene: TRBJ2-7; d_gene: TRBD1; abundance: -; CDR3aa: CASREDRGTYEQYF; CDR3nt: TGCGCCAGCAGGGAGGACAGGGGCACCTACGAGCAGTACTTC
v_gene: TRBV2; j_gene: TRBJ1-5; d_gene: -; abundance: few; CDR3aa: CASSEALGGYSNQPQHF; CDR3nt: TGTGCCAGCAGTGAAGCGCTGGGGGGCTACAGCAATCAGCCCCAGCATTTT
v_gene: TRBV5-8; j_gene: TRBJ1-5; d_gene: -; abundance: -; CDR3aa: CASSLVEGRGNQPQHF; CDR3nt: TGTGCCAGCAGCTTGGTTGAGGGTAGGGGCAATCAGCCCCAGCATTTT
v_gene: TRBV7-9; j_gene: TRBJ1-4; d_gene: TRBD1; abundance: -; CDR3aa: CASRKPVGRGLLMFF; CDR3nt: TGTGCCAGCAGAAAACCGGTTGGCAGGGGGCTTCTGATGTTTTTT
v_gene: TRBV5-1; j_gene: TRBJ2-3; d_gene: -; abundance: once; CDR3aa: CASSEQGSDTQYF; CDR3nt: TGCGCCAGCAGCGAGCAGGGTTCAGATACGCAGTATTTT
v_gene: TRBV28; j_gene: TRBJ1-5; d_gene: TRBD1; abundance: -; CDR3aa: CASSGDRAGQPQHF; CDR3nt: TGTGCCAGCAGTGGAGACAGGGCCGGCCAGCCCCAGCATTTT
v_gene: TRBV28; j_gene: TRBJ1-4; d_gene: TRBD1; abundance: -; CDR3aa: CASSFRQGGTNEKLFF; CDR3nt: TGTGCCAGCAGTTTTAGACAGGGAGGAACTAATGAAAAACTGTTTTTT
v_gene: TRBV5-1; j_gene: TRBJ2-5; d_gene: TRBD2; abundance: -; CDR3aa: CASSLGLAGGSETQYF; CDR3nt: TGCGCCAGCAGCTTGGGGCTAGCGGGAGGGTCTGAGACCCAGTACTTC
v_gene: TRBV9; j_gene: TRBJ1-2; d_gene: -; abundance: -; CDR3aa: CASSVGGHSYGYTF; CDR3nt: TGTGCCAGCAGCGTAGGAGGACACAGCTATGGCTACACCTTC
v_gene: TRBV2; j_gene: TRBJ2-5; d_gene: -; abundance: -; CDR3aa: CASSEASGQWETQYF; CDR3nt: TGTGCCAGCAGTGAGGCCTCGGGGCAGTGGGAGACCCAGTACTTC
v_gene: TRBV5-1; j_gene: TRBJ2-1; d_gene: TRBD1; abundance: -; CDR3aa: CASSAGTGGENEQFF; CDR3nt: TGCGCCAGCAGCGCCGGGACAGGGGGCGAAAATGAGCAGTTCTTC
v_gene: TRBV18; j_gene: TRBJ2-3; d_gene: -; abundance: -; CDR3aa: CASSPEWRGSTDTQYF; CDR3nt: TGTGCCAGCTCACCCGAGTGGAGGGGTAGCACAGATACGCAGTATTTT
v_gene: TRBV5-4; j_gene: TRBJ2-2; d_gene: TRBD2; abundance: -; CDR3aa: CASTGLAGEPAGELFF; CDR3nt: TGTGCCAGCACCGGACTAGCGGGAGAGCCCGCCGGGGAGCTGTTTTTT
v_gene: TRBV5-1; j_gene: TRBJ1-1; d_gene: TRBD1; abundance: -; CDR3aa: CASSLGTGYTEAFF; CDR3nt: TGCGCCAGCAGCTTGGGGACAGGTTACACTGAAGCTTTCTTT
v_gene: TRBV6-4; j_gene: TRBJ1-5; d_gene: TRBD1; abundance: -; CDR3aa: CASSVPQTGSNQPQHF; CDR3nt: TGTGCCAGCAGCGTTCCTCAGACAGGGAGTAATCAGCCCCAGCATTTT
v_gene: TRBV7-9; j_gene: TRBJ2-7; d_gene: TRBD1; abundance: -; CDR3aa: CASSLSGISDRIYEQYF; CDR3nt: TGTGCCAGCAGCTTGTCCGGCATATCGGACAGGATTTACGAGCAGTACTTC
v_gene: TRBV30; j_gene: TRBJ1-2; d_gene: -; abundance: -; CDR3aa: CAWSLRPSIGVGYTF; CDR3nt: TGTGCCTGGAGTCTCCGACCGTCCATAGGGGTTGGCTACACCTTC
v_gene: TRBV25-1; j_gene: TRBJ1-1; d_gene: TRBD1; abundance: -; CDR3aa: CASSNRDRTGGTEAFF; CDR3nt: TGTGCCAGCAGTAACCGAGATAGGACAGGGGGGACTGAAGCTTTCTTT
v_gene: TRBV7-8; j_gene: TRBJ2-2; d_gene: TRBD2; abundance: -; CDR3aa: CASSLYLAANTGELFF; CDR3nt: TGTGCCAGCAGCTTATACCTAGCGGCGAACACCGGGGAGCTGTTTTTT
v_gene: TRBV10-2; j_gene: TRBJ2-3; d_gene: -; abundance: -; CDR3aa: CASSELRGWSTDTQYF; CDR3nt: TGCGCCAGCAGTGAGTTAAGGGGATGGAGCACAGATACGCAGTATTTT
v_gene: TRBV6-5; j_gene: TRBJ2-1; d_gene: -; abundance: -; CDR3aa: CASNYRLNNEQFF; CDR3nt: TGTGCCAGCAATTACAGGCTAAACAATGAGCAGTTCTTC
v_gene: TRBV5-1; j_gene: TRBJ2-2; d_gene: TRBD1; abundance: once; CDR3aa: CASSEGQGIGELFF; CDR3nt: TGCGCCAGCAGCGAGGGACAGGGGATCGGGGAGCTGTTTTTT
v_gene: TRBV7-9; j_gene: TRBJ2-7; d_gene: TRBD2; abundance: -; CDR3aa: CASSSKRGLADYEQYF; CDR3nt: TGTGCCAGCAGCTCGAAGCGGGGACTAGCGGATTACGAGCAGTACTTC
v_gene: TRBV6-6; j_gene: TRBJ2-2; d_gene: -; abundance: -; CDR3aa: CASSARGRNTGELFF; CDR3nt: TGTGCCAGCAGCGCCCGGGGGCGAAACACCGGGGAGCTGTTTTTT
v_gene: TRBV5-1; j_gene: TRBJ2-7; d_gene: -; abundance: -; CDR3aa: CASSFGTEYEQYF; CDR3nt: TGCGCCAGCAGCTTCGGGACCGAGTACGAGCAGTACTTC
v_gene: TRBV18; j_gene: TRBJ2-7; d_gene: -; abundance: -; CDR3aa: CASSPNLDSSYEQYF; CDR3nt: TGTGCCAGCTCACCAAACTTGGACAGCTCCTACGAGCAGTACTTC
v_gene: TRBV15; j_gene: TRBJ2-7; d_gene: -; abundance: -; CDR3aa: CATRKTSGWDSPYEQYF; CDR3nt: TGTGCCACCAGGAAAACTTCAGGCTGGGACTCTCCCTACGAGCAGTACTTC
v_gene: TRBV25-1; j_gene: TRBJ1-2; d_gene: -; abundance: -; CDR3aa: CASHASAGEGNYGYTF; CDR3nt: TGTGCCAGCCACGCTTCGGCGGGGGAGGGCAACTATGGCTACACCTTC
v_gene: TRBV5-4; j_gene: TRBJ1-5; d_gene: -; abundance: -; CDR3aa: CASSESPGNQPQHF; CDR3nt: TGTGCCAGCAGCGAATCCCCAGGGAATCAGCCCCAGCATTTT
v_gene: TRBV11-3; j_gene: TRBJ2-1; d_gene: TRBD2; abundance: -; CDR3aa: CASSQGLAGDPEQFF; CDR3nt: TGTGCCAGCAGCCAGGGACTAGCGGGAGACCCTGAGCAGTTCTTC
v_gene: TRBV25-1; j_gene: TRBJ2-1; d_gene: -; abundance: -; CDR3aa: CASSAQGHLSYNEQFF; CDR3nt: TGTGCCAGCAGTGCCCAGGGGCACCTCTCCTACAATGAGCAGTTCTTC
v_gene: TRBV6-4; j_gene: TRBJ2-1; d_gene: -; abundance: -; CDR3aa: CASSDGQRYNEQFF; CDR3nt: TGTGCCAGCAGTGATGGACAGCGGTACAATGAGCAGTTCTTC
v_gene: TRBV28; j_gene: TRBJ1-3; d_gene: -; abundance: -; CDR3aa: CASSSPVRTRGGNTIYF; CDR3nt: TGTGCCAGCAGTTCACCTGTCAGGACCCGGGGCGGAAACACCATATATTTT